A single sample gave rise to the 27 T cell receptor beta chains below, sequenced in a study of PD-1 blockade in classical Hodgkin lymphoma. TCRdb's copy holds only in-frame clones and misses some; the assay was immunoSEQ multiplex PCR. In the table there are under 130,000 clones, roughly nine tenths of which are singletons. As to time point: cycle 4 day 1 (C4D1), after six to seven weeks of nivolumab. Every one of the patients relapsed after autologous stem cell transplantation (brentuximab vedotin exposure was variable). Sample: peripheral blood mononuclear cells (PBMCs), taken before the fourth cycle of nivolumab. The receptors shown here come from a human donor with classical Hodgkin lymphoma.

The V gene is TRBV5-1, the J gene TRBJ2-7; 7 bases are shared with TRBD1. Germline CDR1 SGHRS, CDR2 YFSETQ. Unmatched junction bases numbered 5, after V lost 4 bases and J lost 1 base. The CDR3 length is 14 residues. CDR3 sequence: CASSPPGQSYEQYF. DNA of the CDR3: TGCGCCAGCAGCCCCCCGGGACAGTCCTACGAGCAGTACTTC.

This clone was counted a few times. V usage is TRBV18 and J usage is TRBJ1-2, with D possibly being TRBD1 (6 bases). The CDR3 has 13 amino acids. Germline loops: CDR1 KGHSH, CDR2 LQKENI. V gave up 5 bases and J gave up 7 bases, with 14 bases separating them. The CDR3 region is CASSDQGIGGYTF. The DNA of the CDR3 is TGTGCCAGCTCAGATCAGGGGATTGGTGGCTACACCTTC.

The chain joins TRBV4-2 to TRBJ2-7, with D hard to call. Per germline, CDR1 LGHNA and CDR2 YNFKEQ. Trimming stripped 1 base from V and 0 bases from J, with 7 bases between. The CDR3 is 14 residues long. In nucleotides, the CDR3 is TGTGCCAGCAGCCAAGGAGGCAGCTCCTACGAGCAGTACTTC. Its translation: CASSQGGSSYEQYF.

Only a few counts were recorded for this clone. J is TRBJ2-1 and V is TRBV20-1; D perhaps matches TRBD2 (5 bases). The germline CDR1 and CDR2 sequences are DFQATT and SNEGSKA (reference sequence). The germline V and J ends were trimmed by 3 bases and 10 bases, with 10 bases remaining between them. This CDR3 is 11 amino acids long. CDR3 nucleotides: TGCAGTGCTAGGAGGGAAGGGGAGCAGTTCTTC. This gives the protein CSARREGEQFF.

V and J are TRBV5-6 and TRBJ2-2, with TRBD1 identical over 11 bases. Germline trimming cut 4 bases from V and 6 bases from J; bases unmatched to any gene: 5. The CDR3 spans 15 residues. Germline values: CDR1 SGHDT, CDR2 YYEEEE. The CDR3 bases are TGTGCCAGCAGCCCGGGACAGGGGGTGGCCGGGGAGCTGTTTTTT. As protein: CASSPGQGVAGELFF.

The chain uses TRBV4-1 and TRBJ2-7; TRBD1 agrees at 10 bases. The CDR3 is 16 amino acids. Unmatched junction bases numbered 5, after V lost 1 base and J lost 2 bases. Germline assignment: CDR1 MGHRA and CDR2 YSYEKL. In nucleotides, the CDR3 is TGCGCCAGCAGCCAAGTGGCAGGACAGGGGGCCTACGAGCAGTACTTC. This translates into CASSQVAGQGAYEQYF.

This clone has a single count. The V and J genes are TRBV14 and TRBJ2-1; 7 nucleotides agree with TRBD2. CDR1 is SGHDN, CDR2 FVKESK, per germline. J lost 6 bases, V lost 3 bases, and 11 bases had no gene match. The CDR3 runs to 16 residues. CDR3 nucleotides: TGTGCCAGCAGCCACCTTTCCGGACTAGGTTTCAATGAGCAGTTCTTC. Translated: CASSHLSGLGFNEQFF.

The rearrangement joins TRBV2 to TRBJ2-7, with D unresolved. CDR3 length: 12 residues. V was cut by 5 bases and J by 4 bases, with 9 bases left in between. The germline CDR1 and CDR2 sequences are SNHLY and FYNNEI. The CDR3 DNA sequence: TGTGCCAGCAGTACCACTAAATACGAGCAGTACTTC. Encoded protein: CASSTTKYEQYF.

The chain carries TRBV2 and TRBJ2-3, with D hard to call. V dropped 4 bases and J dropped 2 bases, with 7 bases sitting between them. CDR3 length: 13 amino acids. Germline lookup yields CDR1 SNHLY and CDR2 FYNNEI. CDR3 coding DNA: TGTGCCAGCAGTGGAGCGATCACAGATACGCAGTATTTT. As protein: CASSGAITDTQYF.

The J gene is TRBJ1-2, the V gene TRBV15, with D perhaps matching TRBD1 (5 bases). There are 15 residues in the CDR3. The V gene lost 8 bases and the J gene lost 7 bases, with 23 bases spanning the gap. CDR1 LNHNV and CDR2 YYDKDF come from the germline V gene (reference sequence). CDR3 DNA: TGTGCCACCGGGGCACTTCGAGCAGATCCGAGTGGCTACACCTTC. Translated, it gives CATGALRADPSGYTF.

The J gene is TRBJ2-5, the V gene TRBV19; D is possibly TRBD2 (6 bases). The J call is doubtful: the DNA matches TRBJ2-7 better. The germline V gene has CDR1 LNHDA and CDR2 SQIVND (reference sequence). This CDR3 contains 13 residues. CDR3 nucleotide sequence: TGTGCCAGCGGAGTCCTCGGGGAGGACGAGCAGTACTTC. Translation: CASGVLGEDEQYF.

The CDR3 nucleotides are TGTGCCAGCAGCCCGGACAGGGTCGAGGGCTACACCTTC. Translating gives CASSPDRVEGYTF. The genes are TRBV9 and TRBJ1-2; 8 nucleotides line up with TRBD1. Per germline, CDR1 SGDLS and CDR2 YYNGEE. V lost 4 bases to trimming and J lost 8 bases; unmatched junction nucleotides: 7. The length of the CDR3 is 13 residues.

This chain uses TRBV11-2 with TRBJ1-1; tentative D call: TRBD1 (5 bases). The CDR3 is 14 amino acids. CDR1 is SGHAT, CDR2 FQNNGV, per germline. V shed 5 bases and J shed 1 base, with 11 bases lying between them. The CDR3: CASSLWTRNTEAFF. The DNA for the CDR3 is TGTGCCAGCAGCCTATGGACAAGGAACACTGAAGCTTTCTTT.

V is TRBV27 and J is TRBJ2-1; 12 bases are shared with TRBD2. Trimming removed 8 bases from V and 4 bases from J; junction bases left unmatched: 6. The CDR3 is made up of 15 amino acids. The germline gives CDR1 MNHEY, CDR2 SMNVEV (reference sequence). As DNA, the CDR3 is TGTGCCAGCTTAGGACTAGCGGGACGATACAATGAGCAGTTCTTC. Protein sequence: CASLGLAGRYNEQFF.

The CDR3 is CASSSQGGGEAFF. The CDR3, as DNA: TGTGCCAGCAGTAGTCAGGGTGGGGGTGAAGCTTTCTTT. The gene calls are TRBV28 and TRBJ1-1, with D tentatively TRBD1 (5 bases). The CDR3 extends over 13 amino acids. The V end lost 5 bases, the J end lost 7 bases, and 14 bases lay between the germline ends. Germline V lookup: CDR1 MDHEN, CDR2 SYDVKM.

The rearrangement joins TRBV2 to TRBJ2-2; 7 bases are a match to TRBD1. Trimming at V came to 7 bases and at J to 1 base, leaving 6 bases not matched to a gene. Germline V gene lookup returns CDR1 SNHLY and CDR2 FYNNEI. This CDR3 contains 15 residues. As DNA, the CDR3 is TGTGCCAGCACGAACAGGGGCCAGAACACCGGGGAGCTGTTTTTT. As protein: CASTNRGQNTGELFF.

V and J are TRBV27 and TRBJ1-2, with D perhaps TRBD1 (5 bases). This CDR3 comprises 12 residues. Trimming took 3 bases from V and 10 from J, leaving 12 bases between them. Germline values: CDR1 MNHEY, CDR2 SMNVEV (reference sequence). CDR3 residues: CASSFGQGSYTF. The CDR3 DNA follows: TGTGCCAGCAGTTTCGGGCAGGGATCCTACACCTTC.

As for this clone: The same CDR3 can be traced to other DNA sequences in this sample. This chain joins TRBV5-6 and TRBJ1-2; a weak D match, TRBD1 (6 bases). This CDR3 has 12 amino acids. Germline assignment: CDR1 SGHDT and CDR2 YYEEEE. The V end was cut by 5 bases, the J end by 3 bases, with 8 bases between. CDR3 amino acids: CASSPGDYGYTF. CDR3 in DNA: TGTGCCAGCAGTCCAGGGGACTATGGCTACACCTTC.

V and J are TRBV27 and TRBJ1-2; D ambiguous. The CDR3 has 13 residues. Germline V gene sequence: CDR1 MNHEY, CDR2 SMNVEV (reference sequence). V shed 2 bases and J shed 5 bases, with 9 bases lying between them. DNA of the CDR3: TGTGCCAGCAGTTTAAAAGGGTTTTATGGCTACACCTTC. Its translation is CASSLKGFYGYTF.

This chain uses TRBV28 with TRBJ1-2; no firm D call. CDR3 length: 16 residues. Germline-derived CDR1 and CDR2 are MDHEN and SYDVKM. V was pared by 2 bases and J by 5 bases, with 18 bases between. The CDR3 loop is CASSLPMRISPYGYTF. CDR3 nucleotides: TGTGCCAGCAGTTTACCGATGCGAATATCGCCTTATGGCTACACCTTC.

CDR3 residues: CASSYFGTGGYEQFF. The DNA for the CDR3 is TGTGCCAGCAGTTACTTCGGGACAGGGGGCTATGAGCAGTTCTTC. The V and J genes are TRBV6-5 and TRBJ2-1, with TRBD1 identical over 12 bases. V lost 1 base, J lost 8 bases, and 3 bases stayed unmatched. Looked up from germline, CDR1 is MNHEY and CDR2 is SVGAGI. The CDR3 length is 15 residues.

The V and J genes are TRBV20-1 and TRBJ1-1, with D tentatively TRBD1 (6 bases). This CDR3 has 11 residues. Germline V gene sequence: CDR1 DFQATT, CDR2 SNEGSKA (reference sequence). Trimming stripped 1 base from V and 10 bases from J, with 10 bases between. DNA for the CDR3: TGCAGTGCTAGAGGGTTAGGGGGAGCTTTCTTT. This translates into CSARGLGGAFF.

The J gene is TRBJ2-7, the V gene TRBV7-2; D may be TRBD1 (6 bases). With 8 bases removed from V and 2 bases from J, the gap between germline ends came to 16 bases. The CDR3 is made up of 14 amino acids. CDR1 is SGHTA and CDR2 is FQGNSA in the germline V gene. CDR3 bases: TGTGCCAGCTCGAGGGGGTTCGACCCCTACGAGCAGTACTTC. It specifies CASSRGFDPYEQYF.

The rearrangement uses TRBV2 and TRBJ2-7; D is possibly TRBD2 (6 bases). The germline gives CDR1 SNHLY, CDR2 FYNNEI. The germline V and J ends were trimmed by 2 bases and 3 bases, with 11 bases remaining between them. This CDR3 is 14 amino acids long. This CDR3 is CASSENGGGYEQYF. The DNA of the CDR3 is TGTGCCAGCAGTGAAAATGGGGGAGGCTACGAGCAGTACTTC.

CDR3 region: CASSNGQYEQYF. DNA of the CDR3: TGTGCCAGCAGTAATGGACAGTACGAGCAGTACTTC. The chain links TRBV28 to TRBJ2-7; the D gene is possibly TRBD1 (6 bases). The V gene lost 5 bases and the J gene lost 4 bases, with 9 bases spanning the gap. This CDR3 is built from 12 residues. Germline V gene sequence: CDR1 MDHEN, CDR2 SYDVKM.

This chain's CDR3 is CASSQEEWAANTGELFF. The CDR3 region has the DNA TGTGCCAGCAGCCAAGAGGAGTGGGCAGCGAACACCGGGGAGCTGTTTTTT. V gene TRBV14 combines with J gene TRBJ2-2; D is unresolved. The V and J ends lost 0 bases and 0 bases respectively, with 11 bases between them. This CDR3 is 17 amino acids long. Germline V gives CDR1 SGHDN, CDR2 FVKESK.

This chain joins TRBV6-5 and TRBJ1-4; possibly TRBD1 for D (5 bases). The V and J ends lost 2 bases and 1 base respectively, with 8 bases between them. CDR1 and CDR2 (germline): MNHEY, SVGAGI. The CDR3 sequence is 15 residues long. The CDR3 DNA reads TGTGCCAGCAGTTACGGGGGACGAACTAATGAAAAACTGTTTTTT. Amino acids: CASSYGGRTNEKLFF.